This entry concerns a single T cell receptor (beta chain). Its antigen remains unidentified. TCRdb's copy holds only in-frame clones and misses some; the assay was immunoSEQ multiplex PCR. The sample yields tens of thousands of clones, about nine tenths seen once. This CDR3 contains 17 residues. The V end lost 0 bases, the J end lost 2 bases, and 14 bases lay between the germline ends. Germline assignment: CDR1 LGHNA and CDR2 YNFKEQ. This sample stems from a study of OX40 agonist ivuxolimab in advanced cancers. Across the study: Three patients showed partial responses: one hepatocellular carcinoma and two cutaneous melanoma cases. Whole-study results and caveats: Relative to CD4+ cells, CD8+ T cells on average had more expanded clones. At 0.1 to 3.0 mg/kg and by week 6, CD4+ and CD8+ T cells in the blood had expanded clonally.

The rearrangement uses TRBV4-2 and TRBJ2-1; the D is unclear. The specimen comprised CD4+ or CD8+ T cells sorted from blood, sampled in a trial of the OX40 agonist ivuxolimab. This sequence originates from an adult with an advanced solid tumor such as melanoma, head and neck, liver or kidney cancer. The CDR3 bases are TGTGCCAGCAGCCAAGATTGGGCAACACTGCCCTACAATGAGCAGTTCTTC. Translation gives CASSQDWATLPYNEQFF.